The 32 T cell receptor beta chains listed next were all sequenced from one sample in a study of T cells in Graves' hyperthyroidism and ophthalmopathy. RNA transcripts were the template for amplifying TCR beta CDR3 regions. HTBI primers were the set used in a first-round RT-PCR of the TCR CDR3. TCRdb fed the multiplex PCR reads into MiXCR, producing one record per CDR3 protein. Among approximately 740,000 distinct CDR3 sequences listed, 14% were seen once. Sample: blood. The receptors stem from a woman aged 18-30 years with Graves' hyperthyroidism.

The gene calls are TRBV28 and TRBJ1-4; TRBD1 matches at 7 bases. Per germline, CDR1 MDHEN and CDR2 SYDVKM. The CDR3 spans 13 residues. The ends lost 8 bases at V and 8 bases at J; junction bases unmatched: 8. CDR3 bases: TGTGCCAGCCAAGTCCCAGGGGGGGAAAAACTGTTTTTT. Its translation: CASQVPGGEKLFF.

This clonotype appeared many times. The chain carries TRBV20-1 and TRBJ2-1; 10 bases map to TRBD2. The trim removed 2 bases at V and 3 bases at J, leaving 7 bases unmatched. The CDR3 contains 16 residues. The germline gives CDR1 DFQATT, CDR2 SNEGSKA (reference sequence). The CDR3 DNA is TGCAGTGCTAGATCTAGCGGGAGCTCCGGCTACAATGAGCAGTTCTTC. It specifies CSARSSGSSGYNEQFF.

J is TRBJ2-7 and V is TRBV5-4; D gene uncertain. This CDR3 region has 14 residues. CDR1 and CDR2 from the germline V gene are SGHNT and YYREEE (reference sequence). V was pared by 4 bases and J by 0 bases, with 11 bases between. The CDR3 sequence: CASSPGPGSYEQYF. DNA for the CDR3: TGTGCCAGCAGCCCCGGCCCCGGCTCCTACGAGCAGTACTTC.

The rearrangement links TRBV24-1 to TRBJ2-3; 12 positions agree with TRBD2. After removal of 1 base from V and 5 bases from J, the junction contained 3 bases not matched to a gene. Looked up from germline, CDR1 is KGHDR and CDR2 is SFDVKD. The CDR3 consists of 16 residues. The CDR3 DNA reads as TGTGCCACCAGTGATTTAGGACTAGCGGGAAGAGATACGCAGTATTTT. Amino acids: CATSDLGLAGRDTQYF.

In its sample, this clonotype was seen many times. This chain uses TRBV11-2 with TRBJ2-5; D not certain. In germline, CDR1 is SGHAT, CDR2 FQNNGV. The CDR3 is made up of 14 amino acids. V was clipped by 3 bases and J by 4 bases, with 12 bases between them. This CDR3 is CASSFPLRRETQYF. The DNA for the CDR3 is TGTGCCAGCAGCTTTCCTCTAAGAAGAGAGACCCAGTACTTC.

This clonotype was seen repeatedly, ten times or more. Here the CDR3 DNA reads TGTGCCAGCAGCCCTTCCCGGGAACATCAGCCCCAGCATTTT. Translated, it gives CASSPSREHQPQHF. The gene calls are TRBV3-1 and TRBJ1-5; D uncertain. V was cut by 4 bases and J by 5 bases, with 12 bases left in between. Germline-derived CDR1 and CDR2 are LGHDT and YNNKEL (reference sequence). The CDR3 covers 14 residues.

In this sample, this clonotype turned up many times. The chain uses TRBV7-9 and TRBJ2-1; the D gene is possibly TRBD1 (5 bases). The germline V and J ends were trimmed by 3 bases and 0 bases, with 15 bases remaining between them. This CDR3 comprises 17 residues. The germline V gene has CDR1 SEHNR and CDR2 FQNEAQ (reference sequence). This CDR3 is CASSFIRDSVSYNEQFF. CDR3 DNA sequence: TGTGCCAGCAGCTTCATACGAGACAGTGTCTCCTACAATGAGCAGTTCTTC.

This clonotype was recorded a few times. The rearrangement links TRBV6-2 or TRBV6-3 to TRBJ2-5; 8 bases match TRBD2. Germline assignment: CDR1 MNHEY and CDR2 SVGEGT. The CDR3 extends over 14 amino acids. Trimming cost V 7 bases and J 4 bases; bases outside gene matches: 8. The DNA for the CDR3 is TGTGCCAGCAAGGTTCCGGGAGGGCGAGAGACCCAGTACTTC. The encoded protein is CASKVPGGRETQYF.

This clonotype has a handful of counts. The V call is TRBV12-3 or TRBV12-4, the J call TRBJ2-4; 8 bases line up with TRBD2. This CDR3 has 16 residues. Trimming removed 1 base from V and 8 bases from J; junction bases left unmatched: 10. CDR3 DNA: TGTGCCAGCAGTTTAGGAGCGGGAGCTCCCCGGGACATTCAGTACTTC. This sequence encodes CASSLGAGAPRDIQYF.

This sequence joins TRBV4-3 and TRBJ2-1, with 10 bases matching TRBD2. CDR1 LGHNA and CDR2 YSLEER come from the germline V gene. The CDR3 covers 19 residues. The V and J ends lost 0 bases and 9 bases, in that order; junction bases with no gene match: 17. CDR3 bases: TGCGCCAGCAGCCAAGAGATGGGCCTCGGGGCTAGCGGGAGTAGTGAGCAGTTCTTC. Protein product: CASSQEMGLGASGSSEQFF.

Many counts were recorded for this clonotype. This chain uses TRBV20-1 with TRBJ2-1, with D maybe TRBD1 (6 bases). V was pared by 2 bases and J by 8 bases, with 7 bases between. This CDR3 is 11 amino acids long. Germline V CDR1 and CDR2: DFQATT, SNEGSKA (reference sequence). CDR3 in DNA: TGCAGTGCTAGAAAGGGGGATGAGCAGTTCTTC. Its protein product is CSARKGDEQFF.

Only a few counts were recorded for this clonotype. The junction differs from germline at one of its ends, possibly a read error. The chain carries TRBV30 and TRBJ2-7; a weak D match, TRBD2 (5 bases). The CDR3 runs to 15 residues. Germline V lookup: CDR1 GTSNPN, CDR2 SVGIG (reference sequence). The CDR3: CARSVGSLVHYEQYF. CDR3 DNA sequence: TGTGCCCGGAGTGTTGGGAGCCTGGTTCACTACGAGCAGTACTTC.

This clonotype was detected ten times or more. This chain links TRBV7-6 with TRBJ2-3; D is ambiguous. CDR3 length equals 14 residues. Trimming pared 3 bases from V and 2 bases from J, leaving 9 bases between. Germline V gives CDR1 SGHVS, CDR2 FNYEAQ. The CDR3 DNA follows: TGTGCCAGCAGCTTTTACGAGGACACAGATACGCAGTATTTT. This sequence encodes CASSFYEDTDTQYF. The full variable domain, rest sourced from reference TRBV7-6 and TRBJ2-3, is GAGVSQSPRYKVTKRGQDVALRCDPISGHVSLYWYRQALGQGPEFLTYFNYEAQQDKSGLPNDRFSAERPEGSISTLTIQRTEQRDSAMYRCASSFYEDTDTQYFGPGTRLTVL.

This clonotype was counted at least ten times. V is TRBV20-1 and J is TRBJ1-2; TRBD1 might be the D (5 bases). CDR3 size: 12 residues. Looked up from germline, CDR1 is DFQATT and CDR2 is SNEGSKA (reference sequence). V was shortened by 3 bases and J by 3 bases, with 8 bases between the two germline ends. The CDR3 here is CSARDMDYGYTF. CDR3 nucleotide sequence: TGCAGTGCTAGGGACATGGACTATGGCTACACCTTC.

CDR3 protein: CASSRTPPRGNEQFF. CDR3 nucleotides: TGTGCCAGCAGCCGAACCCCACCTAGGGGCAATGAGCAGTTCTTC. The chain employs TRBV7-9 and TRBJ2-1; D is perhaps TRBD1 (5 bases). Germline assignment: CDR1 SEHNR and CDR2 FQNEAQ (reference sequence). V gave up 5 bases and J gave up 6 bases, with 17 bases separating them. This CDR3 region has 15 residues.

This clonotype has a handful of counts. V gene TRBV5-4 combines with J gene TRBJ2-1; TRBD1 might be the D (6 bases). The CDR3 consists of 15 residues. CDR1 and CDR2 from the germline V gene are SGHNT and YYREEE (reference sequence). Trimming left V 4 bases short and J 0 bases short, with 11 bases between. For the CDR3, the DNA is TGTGCCAGCAGCGCGGACAGCAGCTCCTACAATGAGCAGTTCTTC. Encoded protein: CASSADSSSYNEQFF. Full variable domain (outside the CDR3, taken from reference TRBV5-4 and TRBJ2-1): ETGVTQSPTHLIKTRGQQVTLRCSSQSGHNTVSWYQQALGQGPQFIFQYYREEENGRGNFPPRFSGLQFPNYSSELNVNALELDDSALYLCASSADSSSYNEQFFGPGTRLTVL.

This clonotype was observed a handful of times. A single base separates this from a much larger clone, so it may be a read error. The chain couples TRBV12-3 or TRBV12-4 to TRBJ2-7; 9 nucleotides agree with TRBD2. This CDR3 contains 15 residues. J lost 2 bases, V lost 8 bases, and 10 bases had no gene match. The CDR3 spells CASPYMREGPYEQYF. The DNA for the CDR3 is TGTGCCAGCCCTTACATGCGGGAGGGTCCCTACGAGCAGTACTTC.

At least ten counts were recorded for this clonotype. The CDR3 loop reads CASSLALGRGYTF. CDR3 sequence (DNA): TGTGCCAGCAGCTTAGCTTTGGGTCGGGGCTACACCTTC. The chain carries TRBV11-2 and TRBJ1-2; D ambiguous. The CDR3 extends over 13 amino acids. Germline lookup yields CDR1 SGHAT and CDR2 FQNNGV. Trimming took off 1 base at V and 8 bases at J, with 11 bases between the two ends.

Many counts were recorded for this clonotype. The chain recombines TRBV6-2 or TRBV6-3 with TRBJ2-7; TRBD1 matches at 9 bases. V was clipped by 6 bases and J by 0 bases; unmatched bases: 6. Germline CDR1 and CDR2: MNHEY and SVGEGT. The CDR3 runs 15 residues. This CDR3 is CASRTDRGLSYEQYF. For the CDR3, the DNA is TGTGCCAGCAGAACGGACAGGGGACTCTCCTACGAGCAGTACTTC.

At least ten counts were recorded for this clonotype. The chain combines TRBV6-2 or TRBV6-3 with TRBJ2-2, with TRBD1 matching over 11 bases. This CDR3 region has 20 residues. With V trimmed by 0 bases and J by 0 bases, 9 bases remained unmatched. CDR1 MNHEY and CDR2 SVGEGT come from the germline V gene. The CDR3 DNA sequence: TGTGCCAGCAGTTACTCGAAATATTGGACAGGGGGCACGAACACCGGGGAGCTGTTTTTT. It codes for CASSYSKYWTGGTNTGELFF.

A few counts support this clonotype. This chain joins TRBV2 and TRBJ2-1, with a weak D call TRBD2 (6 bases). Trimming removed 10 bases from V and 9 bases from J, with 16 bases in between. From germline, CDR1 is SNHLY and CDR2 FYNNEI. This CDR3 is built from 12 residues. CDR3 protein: CATFTSRSEQFF. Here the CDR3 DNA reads TGTGCCACCTTTACTAGCAGGAGTGAGCAGTTCTTC.

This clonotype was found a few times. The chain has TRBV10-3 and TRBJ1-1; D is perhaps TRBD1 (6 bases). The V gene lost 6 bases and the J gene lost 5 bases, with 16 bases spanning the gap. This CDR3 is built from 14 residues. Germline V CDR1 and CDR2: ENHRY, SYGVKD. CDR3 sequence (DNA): TGTGCCATCAGCGCGGGACACCGGGGGACTGAAGCTTTCTTT. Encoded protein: CAISAGHRGTEAFF.

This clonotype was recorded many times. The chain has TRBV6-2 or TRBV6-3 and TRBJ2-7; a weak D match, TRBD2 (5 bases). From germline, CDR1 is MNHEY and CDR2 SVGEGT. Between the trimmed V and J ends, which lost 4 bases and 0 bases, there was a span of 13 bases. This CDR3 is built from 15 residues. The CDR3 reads CASSFGADSSYEQYF. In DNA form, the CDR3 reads TGTGCCAGCAGTTTTGGAGCGGATAGCTCCTACGAGCAGTACTTC.

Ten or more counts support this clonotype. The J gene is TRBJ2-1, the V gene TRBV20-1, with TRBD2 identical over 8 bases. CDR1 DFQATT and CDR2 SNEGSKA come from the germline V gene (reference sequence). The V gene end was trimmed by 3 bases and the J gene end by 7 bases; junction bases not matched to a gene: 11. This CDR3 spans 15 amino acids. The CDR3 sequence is CSARRSGGGTNEQFF. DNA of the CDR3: TGCAGTGCTAGGAGAAGCGGGGGCGGGACGAATGAGCAGTTCTTC.

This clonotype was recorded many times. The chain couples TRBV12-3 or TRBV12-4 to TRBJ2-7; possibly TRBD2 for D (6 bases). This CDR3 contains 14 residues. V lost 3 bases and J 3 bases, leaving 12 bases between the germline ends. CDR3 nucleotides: TGTGCCAGCAGTTTGAGGGGACTGATCTACGAGCAGTACTTC. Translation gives CASSLRGLIYEQYF.

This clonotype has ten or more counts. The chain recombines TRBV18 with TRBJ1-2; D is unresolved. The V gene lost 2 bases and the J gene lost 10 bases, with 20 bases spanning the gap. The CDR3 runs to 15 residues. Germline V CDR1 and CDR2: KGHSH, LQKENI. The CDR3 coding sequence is TGTGCCAGCTCACCATACGACGGGGAGTCCCCCTCCTACACCTTC. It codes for CASSPYDGESPSYTF.

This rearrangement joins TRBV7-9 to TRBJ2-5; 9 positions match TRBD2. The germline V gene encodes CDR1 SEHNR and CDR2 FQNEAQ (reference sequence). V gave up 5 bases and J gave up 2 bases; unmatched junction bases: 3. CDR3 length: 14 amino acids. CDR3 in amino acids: CASSKAGGQETQYF. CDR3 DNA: TGTGCCAGCAGCAAAGCGGGAGGACAAGAGACCCAGTACTTC.

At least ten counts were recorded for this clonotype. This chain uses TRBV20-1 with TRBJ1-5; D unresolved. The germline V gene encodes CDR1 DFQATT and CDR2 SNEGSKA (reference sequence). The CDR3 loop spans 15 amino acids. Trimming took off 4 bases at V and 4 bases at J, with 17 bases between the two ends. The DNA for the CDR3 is TGCAGTGCTATCAAAGAGGGTTCGGGGAATCAGCCCCAGCATTTT. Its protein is CSAIKEGSGNQPQHF.

The CDR3 loop is CASSTHGLAGGRSSTDTQYF. The CDR3 DNA reads TGTGCCAGCAGCACCCATGGACTAGCGGGAGGGCGGTCTAGCACAGATACGCAGTATTTT. This chain connects TRBV7-9 to TRBJ2-3; 15 bases align to TRBD2. The CDR3 spans 20 residues. The ends lost 5 bases at V and 0 bases at J; junction bases unmatched: 12. CDR1 and CDR2 (germline): SEHNR, FQNEAQ (reference sequence).

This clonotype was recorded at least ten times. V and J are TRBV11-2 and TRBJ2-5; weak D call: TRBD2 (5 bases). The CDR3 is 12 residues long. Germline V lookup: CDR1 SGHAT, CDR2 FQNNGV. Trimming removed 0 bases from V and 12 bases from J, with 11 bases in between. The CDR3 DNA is TGTGCCAGCAGCTTAGATCCGACGGGGAAGTACTTC. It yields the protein CASSLDPTGKYF.

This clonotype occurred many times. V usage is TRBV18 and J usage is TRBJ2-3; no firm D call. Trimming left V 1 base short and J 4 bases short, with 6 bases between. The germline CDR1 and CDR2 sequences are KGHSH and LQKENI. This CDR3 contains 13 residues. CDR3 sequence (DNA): TGTGCCAGCTCACCACGTGGGGCAGATACGCAGTATTTT. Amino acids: CASSPRGADTQYF. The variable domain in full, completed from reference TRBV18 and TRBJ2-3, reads NAGVMQNPRHLVRRRGQEARLRCSPMKGHSHVYWYRQLPEEGLKFMVYLQKENIIDESGMPKERFSAEFPKEGPSILRIQQVVRGDSAAYFCASSPRGADTQYFGPGTRLTVL.

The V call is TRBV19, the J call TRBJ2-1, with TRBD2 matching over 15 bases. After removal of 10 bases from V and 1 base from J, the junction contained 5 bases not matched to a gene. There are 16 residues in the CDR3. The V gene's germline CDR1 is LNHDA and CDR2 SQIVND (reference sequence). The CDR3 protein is CATGLAGGSSYNEQFF. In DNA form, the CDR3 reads TGTGCCACCGGACTAGCGGGAGGGTCGTCCTACAATGAGCAGTTCTTC.